The rows below give T cell receptor beta chains drawn from one sample of a study of OX40 agonist ivuxolimab in advanced cancers. The repertoire was sequenced with immunoSEQ multiplex PCR; TCRdb's copy has only in-frame clones and lacks some. The table lists about 61,000 clones, about nine tenths of them singletons. Here the sequenced sample was CD4+ or CD8+ T cells sorted from blood, taken in a trial of the OX40 agonist ivuxolimab. The source of these receptors is an adult with an advanced solid tumor such as melanoma, head and neck, liver or kidney cancer. CDR3s include the opening cysteine and the closing phenylalanine or tryptophan. D genes are given only for firm matches. Expanded clones get a size class; other rows say once, few or many, or leave the size out.

NA	NA	TRBV7-2	TRBJ1-6	CASSSGREYNSPLHF	TGTGCCAGCAGCTCGGGCAGGGAGTATAATTCACCCCTCCACTTT
TRBD1	NA	TRBV2	TRBJ1-4	CASSRAQGNEKLFF	TGTGCCAGCAGTCGAGCACAGGGGAATGAAAAACTGTTTTTT
NA	NA	TRBV6-6	TRBJ2-7	CASSYGGSYEQYF	TGTGCCAGCAGTTACGGGGGATCCTACGAGCAGTACTTC
TRBD1	NA	TRBV13	TRBJ2-7	CASSSTPGQGPFYEQYF	TGTGCCAGCAGCTCCACTCCGGGACAGGGCCCTTTCTACGAGCAGTACTTC
NA	NA	TRBV2	TRBJ1-5	CASSQRNQPQHF	TGTGCCAGCAGCCAGAGAAATCAGCCCCAGCATTTT
NA	NA	TRBV5-4	TRBJ2-2	CASTFRVAKNTGELFF	TGTGCCAGCACGTTCCGGGTGGCTAAAAACACCGGGGAGCTGTTTTTT
NA	NA	TRBV6-6	TRBJ1-2	CASSLDRLGDGYTF	TGTGCCAGCAGCCTAGACAGGTTAGGGGATGGCTACACCTTC
NA	NA	TRBV18	TRBJ1-1	CASSLDLNTEAFF	TGTGCCAGCTCACTCGACCTTAACACTGAAGCTTTCTTT
NA	NA	TRBV9	TRBJ2-5	CASSVGGQQETQYF	TGTGCCAGCAGCGTAGGTGGACAGCAAGAGACCCAGTACTTC
TRBD1	NA	TRBV2	TRBJ2-2	CASSVLGTANTGELFF	TGTGCCAGCAGTGTCCTAGGGACAGCGAACACCGGGGAGCTGTTTTTT
NA	NA	TRBV9	TRBJ2-2	CASSVDGGRNTGELFF	TGTGCCAGCAGCGTCGATGGGGGACGGAACACCGGGGAGCTGTTTTTT
NA	NA	TRBV9	TRBJ2-1	CASSVEVFF	TGTGCCAGCAGCGTAGAAGTGTTCTTC
NA	once	TRBV5-5	TRBJ1-1	CASSPMGATEAFF	TGTGCCAGCAGTCCGATGGGGGCAACTGAAGCTTTCTTT
TRBD1	NA	TRBV28	TRBJ1-4	CASLNLGGREKLFF	TGTGCCAGCCTCAACCTAGGGGGCCGTGAAAAACTGTTTTTT
NA	NA	TRBV2	TRBJ1-3	CASRWAQQGGNTIYF	TGTGCCAGCAGATGGGCTCAACAAGGGGGAAACACCATATATTTT
NA	NA	TRBV19	TRBJ1-1	CASSKGQGNTEAFF	TGTGCCAGTAGTAAGGGACAAGGGAACACTGAAGCTTTCTTT
NA	NA	TRBV5-1	TRBJ1-2	CASSPGQGEGYTF	TGCGCCAGCAGCCCTGGACAAGGGGAGGGCTACACCTTC
NA	few	TRBV28	TRBJ1-2	CASRSRGAGGYTF	TGTGCCAGCAGGTCCCGGGGGGCTGGGGGCTACACCTTC
TRBD1	NA	TRBV5-1	TRBJ1-3	CASSLSGTAGSGNTIYF	TGCGCCAGCAGCTTGTCCGGGACAGCTGGCTCTGGAAACACCATATATTTT
NA	NA	TRBV28	TRBJ1-2	CASSGLYGYTF	TGTGCCAGCAGTGGGCTATATGGCTACACCTTC
TRBD1	NA	TRBV7-6	TRBJ2-7	CASSPGTGAYEQYF	TGTGCCAGCAGCCCCGGGACAGGGGCCTACGAGCAGTACTTC
NA	NA	TRBV28	TRBJ1-5	CASSLLSQVDQPQHF	TGTGCCAGCAGTTTATTGAGTCAGGTTGATCAGCCCCAGCATTTT
NA	once	TRBV25-1	TRBJ1-2	CASRGLNYGYTF	TGTGCCAGCAGGGGACTTAACTATGGCTACACCTTC
NA	once	TRBV5-4	TRBJ2-4	CASSLQQGKDIQYF	TGTGCCAGCAGCTTACAACAGGGCAAGGACATTCAGTACTTC
NA	NA	TRBV6-6	TRBJ2-1	CASSSRSSSYNEQFF	TGTGCCAGCAGTTCGCGCAGTAGCTCCTACAATGAGCAGTTCTTC
NA	once	TRBV28	TRBJ1-5	CASSLLRADQPQHF	TGTGCCAGCAGTTTATTGCGGGCGGATCAGCCCCAGCATTTT
NA	NA	TRBV28	TRBJ1-2	CASSFFGTVNYGYTF	TGTGCCAGCAGTTTTTTCGGTACAGTTAACTATGGCTACACCTTC
TRBD1	NA	TRBV5-1	TRBJ2-7	CASSVRDRNYEQYF	TGCGCCAGCAGCGTACGGGACAGAAACTACGAGCAGTACTTC
TRBD1	NA	TRBV11-2	TRBJ2-1	CASSSGTGGNEQFF	TGTGCCAGCAGCTCCGGGACAGGGGGTAATGAGCAGTTCTTC
NA	NA	TRBV27	TRBJ2-6	CASSLRDTGANVLTF	TGTGCCAGCAGTTTACGGGACACTGGGGCCAACGTCCTGACTTTC
NA	NA	TRBV11-2	TRBJ1-2	CASSTTDRVGGYTF	TGTGCCAGCAGCACCACCGACCGGGTGGGGGGCTACACCTTC
NA	few	TRBV28	TRBJ2-4	CASTNRGVPSKNIQYF	TGTGCCAGCACAAATAGAGGGGTACCGTCCAAAAACATTCAGTACTTC
NA	NA	TRBV7-2	TRBJ2-2	CASSLLHMAGELFF	TGTGCCAGCAGCTTACTTCACATGGCCGGGGAGCTGTTTTTT